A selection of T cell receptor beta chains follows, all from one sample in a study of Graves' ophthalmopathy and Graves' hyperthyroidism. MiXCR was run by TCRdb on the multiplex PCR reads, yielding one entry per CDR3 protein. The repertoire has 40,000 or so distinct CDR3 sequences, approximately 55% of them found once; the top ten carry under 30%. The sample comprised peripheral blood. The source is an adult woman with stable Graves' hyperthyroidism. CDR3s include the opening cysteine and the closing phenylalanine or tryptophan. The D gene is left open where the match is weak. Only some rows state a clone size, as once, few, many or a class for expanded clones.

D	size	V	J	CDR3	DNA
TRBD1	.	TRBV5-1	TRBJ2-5	CASRGGRETQYF	TGCGCCAGCAGAGGGGGCAGGGAGACCCAGTACTTC
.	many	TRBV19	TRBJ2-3	CASSPQGRVTDTQYF	TGTGCCAGTAGTCCGCAGGGGCGCGTCACAGATACGCAGTATTTT
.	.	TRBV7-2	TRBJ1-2	CASSFGRGGNYGYTF	TGTGCCAGCAGCTTCGGTAGGGGAGGGAACTATGGCTACACCTTC
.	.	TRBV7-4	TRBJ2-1	CASSVGGRNEQFF	TGTGCCAGCAGCGTAGGTGGGCGCAATGAGCAGTTCTTC
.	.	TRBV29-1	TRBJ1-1	CSLGGLNTEAFF	TGCAGCTTAGGGGGACTGAACACTGAAGCTTTCTTT
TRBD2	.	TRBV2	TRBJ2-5	CASRAGLAGAETQYF	TGTGCCAGCCGGGCGGGACTAGCGGGAGCAGAGACCCAGTACTTC
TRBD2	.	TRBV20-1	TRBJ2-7	CSAPPGLAVYEQYF	TGCAGTGCGCCTCCGGGACTAGCGGTCTACGAGCAGTACTTC
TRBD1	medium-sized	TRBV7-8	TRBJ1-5	CASSLATGDSNQPQHF	TGTGCCAGCAGCTTAGCGACAGGGGATAGCAATCAGCCCCAGCATTTT
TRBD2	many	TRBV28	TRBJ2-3	CASSQRLAGALDTQYF	TGTGCCAGCAGCCAGAGACTAGCGGGAGCCCTAGATACGCAGTATTTT
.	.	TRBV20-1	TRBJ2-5	CSARGDTQETQYF	TGCAGTGCTAGGGGGGACACACAAGAGACCCAGTACTTC
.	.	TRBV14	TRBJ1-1	CASSYDVGWNTEAFF	TGTGCCAGCAGCTATGACGTTGGATGGAACACTGAAGCTTTCTTT
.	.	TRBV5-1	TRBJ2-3	CAGGDGAGRDTQYF	TGCGCCGGCGGAGATGGGGCGGGACGAGATACGCAGTATTTC
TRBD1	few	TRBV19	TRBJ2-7	CASSLGTGGYEQYF	TGTGCCAGTAGTCTAGGGACAGGGGGCTACGAGCAGTACTTC
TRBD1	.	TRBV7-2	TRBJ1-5	CASSTRQGAINQPQHF	TGTGCCAGCAGCACGAGACAGGGGGCTATCAATCAGCCCCAGCATTTT
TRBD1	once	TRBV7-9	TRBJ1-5	CASSSGQGVNQPQHF	TGTGCCAGCAGCTCGGGACAGGGAGTGAATCAGCCCCAGCACTTT
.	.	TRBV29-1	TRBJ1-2	CSVPPGTSATGYTF	TGCAGCGTTCCCCCCGGGACGTCGGCGACTGGCTACACCTTC
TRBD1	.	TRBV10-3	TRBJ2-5	CASRDRGGQETQYF	TGTGCCAGCCGGGACAGGGGAGGACAAGAGACCCAGTACTTC
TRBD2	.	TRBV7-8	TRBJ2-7	CASSFSGGREQYF	TGTGCCAGCAGCTTTAGCGGGGGACGCGAGCAGTACTTC
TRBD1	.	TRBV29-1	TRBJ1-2	CSVAGTGEGGYTF	TGCAGCGTTGCCGGGACAGGGGAGGGAGGCTACACCTTC
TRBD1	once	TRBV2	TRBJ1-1	CASRSGGQLNTEAFF	TGTGCCAGCAGATCCGGGGGACAGCTGAACACTGAAGCTTTCTTT
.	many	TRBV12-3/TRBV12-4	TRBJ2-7	CASTLQRGGYEQYF	TGTGCCAGCACCCTTCAGAGGGGGGGCTACGAGCAGTACTTC
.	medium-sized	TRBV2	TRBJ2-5	CASRQGQETQYF	TGTGCCAGCAGACAGGGTCAAGAGACCCAGTACTTC
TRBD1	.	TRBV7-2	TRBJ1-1	CASSLETGTEAFF	TGTGCCAGCAGCTTAGAGACAGGGACGGAAGCTTTCTTT
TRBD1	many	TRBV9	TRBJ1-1	CASSVGAGGRTEAFF	TGTGCCAGCAGCGTAGGGGCAGGGGGCAGAACTGAAGCTTTCTTT
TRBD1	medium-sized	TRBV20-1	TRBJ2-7	CSVYDRVEQYF	TGCAGTGTTTACGACAGGGTCGAGCAGTACTTC
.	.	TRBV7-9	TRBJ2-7	CASSLAGPSPKYEQYF	TGTGCCAGCAGCTTAGCGGGACCGTCCCCTAAATACGAGCAGTACTTC
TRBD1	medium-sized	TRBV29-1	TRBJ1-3	CSVRQGDGNTIYF	TGCAGCGTCCGACAGGGGGATGGAAACACCATATATTTT
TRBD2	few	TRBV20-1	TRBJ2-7	CSASASSGSSYEQYF	TGCAGTGCTAGTGCATCTAGCGGGAGCTCCTACGAGCAGTACTTC
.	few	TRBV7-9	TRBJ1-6	CAINRDYNSPLHF	TGTGCCATCAACAGGGATTATAATTCACCCCTCCACTTT
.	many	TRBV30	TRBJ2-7	CAWSGGYEQYF	TGTGCCTGGAGTGGTGGCTACGAGCAGTACTTC
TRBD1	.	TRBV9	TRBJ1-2	CASSPGTGRHGYTF	TGTGCCAGCAGCCCAGGGACAGGGCGGCATGGCTACACCTTC
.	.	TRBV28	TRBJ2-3	CASRLGGSTDTQYF	TGTGCCAGCAGATTGGGGGGCTCCACAGATACGCAGTATTTT
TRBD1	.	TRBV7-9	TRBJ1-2	CASSLGAGGAAGYTF	TGTGCCAGCAGCTTAGGTGCAGGGGGCGCGGCAGGCTACACCTTC
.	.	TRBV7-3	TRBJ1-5	CASSSSTANGYKPQHF	TGTGCCAGCAGCTCGTCGACGGCGAACGGCTATAAGCCCCAGCATTTT
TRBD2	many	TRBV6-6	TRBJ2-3	CASSLLSTQLAGGADTQYF	TGTGCCAGCAGTCTACTATCAACACAACTAGCGGGAGGTGCAGATACGCAGTATTTT
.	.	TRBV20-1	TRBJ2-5	CSAGGGETQYF	TGCAGTGCCGGGGGCGGGGAGACCCAGTACTTC
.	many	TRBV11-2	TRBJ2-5	CASSLTAGETQYF	TGTGCCAGCAGCTTAACGGCGGGAGAGACCCAGTACTTC
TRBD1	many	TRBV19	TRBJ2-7	CASSAGTGGYEQYF	TGTGCCAGTAGCGCCGGGACAGGGGGCTACGAGCAGTACTTC
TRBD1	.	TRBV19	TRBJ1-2	CASADRGYGYTF	TGTGCCAGTGCCGACAGGGGCTATGGCTACACCTTC
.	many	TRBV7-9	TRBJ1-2	CASRRGRRYGYTF	TGTGCCAGCAGGAGGGGGAGACGCTATGGCTACACCTTC
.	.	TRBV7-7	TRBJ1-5	CASSLVGGNQPQHF	TGTGCTAGCAGCTTAGTTGGTGGCAATCAGCCCCAGCATTTT
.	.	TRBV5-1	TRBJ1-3	CASSLEAMGAGNTMYF	TGCGCCAGCAGCTTGGAAGCGATGGGTGCTGGAAACACCATGTATTTC
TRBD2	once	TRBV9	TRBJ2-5	CATSVGMTSVQETQYF	TGTGCCACCAGCGTAGGTATGACTAGCGTCCAAGAGACCCAGTACTTC
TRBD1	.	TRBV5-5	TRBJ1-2	CASSLGQGVYGYTF	TGTGCCAGCAGCTTGGGGCAGGGGGTCTATGGCTACACCTTC
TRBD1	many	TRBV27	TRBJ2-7	CASSPRTGAFYEQYF	TGTGCCAGCAGTCCCCGGACAGGGGCGTTCTACGAGCAGTACTTC
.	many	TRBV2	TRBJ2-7	CASSVQAGYEQYF	TGTGCCAGCAGTGTACAGGCCGGCTACGAGCAGTACTTC
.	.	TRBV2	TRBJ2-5	CASSALVEETQYF	TGTGCCAGCAGTGCTCTAGTGGAAGAGACCCAGTACTTC
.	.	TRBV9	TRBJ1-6	CASSDGASGSPLHF	TGTGCCAGCAGCGATGGGGCCTCGGGATCACCCCTCCACTTT
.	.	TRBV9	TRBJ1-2	CASSVEAVGYGYTF	TGTGCCAGCAGCGTTGAAGCAGTCGGCTATGGCTACACCTTC
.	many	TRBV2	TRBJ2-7	CASGREGDGEQYF	TGTGCCAGCGGCCGTGAGGGGGACGGGGAGCAGTACTTC